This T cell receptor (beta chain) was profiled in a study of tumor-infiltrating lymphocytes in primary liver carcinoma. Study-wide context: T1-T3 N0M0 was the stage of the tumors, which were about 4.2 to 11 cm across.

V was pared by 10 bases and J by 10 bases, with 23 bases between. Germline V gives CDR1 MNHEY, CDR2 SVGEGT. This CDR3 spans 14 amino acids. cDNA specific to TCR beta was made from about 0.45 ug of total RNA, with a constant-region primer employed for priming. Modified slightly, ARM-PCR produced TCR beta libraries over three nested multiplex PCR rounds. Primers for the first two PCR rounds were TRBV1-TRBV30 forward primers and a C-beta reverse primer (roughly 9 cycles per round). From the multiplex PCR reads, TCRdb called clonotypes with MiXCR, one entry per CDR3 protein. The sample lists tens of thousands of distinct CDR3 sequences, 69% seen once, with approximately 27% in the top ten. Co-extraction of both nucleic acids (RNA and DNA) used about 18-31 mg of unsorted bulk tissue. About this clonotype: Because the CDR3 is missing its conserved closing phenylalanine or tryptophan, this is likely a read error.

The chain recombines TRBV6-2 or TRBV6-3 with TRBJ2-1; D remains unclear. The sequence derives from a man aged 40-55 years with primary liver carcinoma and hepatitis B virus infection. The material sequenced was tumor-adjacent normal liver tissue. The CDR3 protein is CANSYGPYSREQFL. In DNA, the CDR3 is TGTGCCAACAGCTACGGGCCTTATAGCAGGGAGCAGTTCCTC.